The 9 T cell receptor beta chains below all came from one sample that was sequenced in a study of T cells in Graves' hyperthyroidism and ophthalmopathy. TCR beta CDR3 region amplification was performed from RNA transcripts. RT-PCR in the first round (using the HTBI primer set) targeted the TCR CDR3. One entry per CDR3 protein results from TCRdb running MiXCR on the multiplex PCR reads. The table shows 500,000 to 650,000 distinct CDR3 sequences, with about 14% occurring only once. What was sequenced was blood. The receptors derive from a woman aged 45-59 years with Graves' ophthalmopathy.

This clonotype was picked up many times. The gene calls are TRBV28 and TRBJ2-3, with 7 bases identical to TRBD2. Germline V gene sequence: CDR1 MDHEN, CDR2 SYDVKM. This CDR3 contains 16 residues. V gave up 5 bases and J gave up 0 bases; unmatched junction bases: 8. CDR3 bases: TGTGCCAGCAGTGGGGACTACCTCATTAGCACAGATACGCAGTATTTT. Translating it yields CASSGDYLISTDTQYF.

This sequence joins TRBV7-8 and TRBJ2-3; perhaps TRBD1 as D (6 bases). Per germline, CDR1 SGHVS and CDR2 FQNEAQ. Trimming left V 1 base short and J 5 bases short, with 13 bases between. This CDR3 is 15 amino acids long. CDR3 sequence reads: CASSLERVGGDTQYF. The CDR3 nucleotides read TGTGCCAGCAGCTTAGAAAGGGTAGGGGGAGATACGCAGTATTTT.

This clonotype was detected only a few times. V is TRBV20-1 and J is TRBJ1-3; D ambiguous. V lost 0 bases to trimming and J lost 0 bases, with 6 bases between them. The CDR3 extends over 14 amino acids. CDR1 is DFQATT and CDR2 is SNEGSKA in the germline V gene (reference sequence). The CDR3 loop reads CSARDLNSGNTIYF. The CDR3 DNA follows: TGCAGTGCTAGAGATTTGAACTCTGGAAACACCATATATTTT.

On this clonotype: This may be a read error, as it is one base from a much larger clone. In DNA form, the CDR3 reads TGTGCCAGCAGAGGACAGAGGGCTAAGACCCAGTACTTC. This codes for CASRGQRAKTQYF. The chain is built from TRBV28 and TRBJ2-5, with a possible D match to TRBD1 (6 bases). The V end lost 6 bases, the J end lost 6 bases, and 14 bases lay between the germline ends. This CDR3 is built from 13 residues. CDR1 MDHEN and CDR2 SYDVKM come from the germline V gene. Full variable domain (rest looked up from reference TRBV28 and TRBJ2-5): DVKVTQSSRYLVKRTGEKVFLECVQDMDHENMFWYRQDPGLGLRLIYFSYDVKMKEKGDIPEGYSVSREKKERFSLILESASTNQTSMYLCASRGQRAKTQYFGPGTRLLVL.

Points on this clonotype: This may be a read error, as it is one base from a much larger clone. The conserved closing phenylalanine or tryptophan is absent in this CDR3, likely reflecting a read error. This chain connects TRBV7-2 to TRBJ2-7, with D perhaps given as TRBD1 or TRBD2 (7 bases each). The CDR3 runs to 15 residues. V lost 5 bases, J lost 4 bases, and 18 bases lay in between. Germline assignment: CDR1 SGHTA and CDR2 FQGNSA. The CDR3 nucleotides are TGTGCCAGCAGCACCAATCCAGGGGGGGTTTACGAGCAGTACTCC. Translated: CASSTNPGGVYEQYS.

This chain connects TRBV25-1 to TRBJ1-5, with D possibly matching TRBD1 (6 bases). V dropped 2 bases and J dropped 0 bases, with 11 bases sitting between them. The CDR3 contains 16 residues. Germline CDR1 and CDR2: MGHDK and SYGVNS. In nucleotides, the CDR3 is TGTGCCAGCAGTGAAGGTGCAGGGGATAGCAATCAGCCCCAGCATTTT. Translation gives CASSEGAGDSNQPQHF.

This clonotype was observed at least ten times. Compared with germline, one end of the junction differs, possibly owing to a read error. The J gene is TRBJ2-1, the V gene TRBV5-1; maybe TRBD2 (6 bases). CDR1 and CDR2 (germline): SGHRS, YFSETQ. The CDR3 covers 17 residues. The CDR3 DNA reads TGCGCCAGCACCTTGGCCGGGGGACGGAACTCCTACAATGAGCAGTTCTTC. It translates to CASTLAGGRNSYNEQFF.

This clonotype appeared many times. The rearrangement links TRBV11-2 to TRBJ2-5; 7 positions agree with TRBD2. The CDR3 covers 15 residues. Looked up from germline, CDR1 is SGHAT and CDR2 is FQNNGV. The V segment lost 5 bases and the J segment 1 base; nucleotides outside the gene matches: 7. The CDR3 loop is CASSIGLVGQETQYF. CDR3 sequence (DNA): TGTGCCAGCAGCATCGGACTAGTGGGCCAAGAGACCCAGTACTTC.

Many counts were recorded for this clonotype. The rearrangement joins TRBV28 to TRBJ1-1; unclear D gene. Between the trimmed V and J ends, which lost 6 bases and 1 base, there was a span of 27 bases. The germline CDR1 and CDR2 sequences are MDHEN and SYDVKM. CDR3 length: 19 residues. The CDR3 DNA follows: TGTGCCAGCAGCCTTAAGCGTCGTGCGGCCAATCGGGGGAACACTGAAGCTTTCTTT. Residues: CASSLKRRAANRGNTEAFF.